This TCR beta chain was sequenced for a study of cytotoxic CD8 clonotypes in ibrutinib-treated CLL. The ends lost 3 bases at V and 5 bases at J; junction bases unmatched: 6. Per germline, CDR1 MGHDK and CDR2 SYGVNS. CDR3 length equals 14 residues. The intended depth for sequencing was 1 in 200,000 to 1 in 1 million T cells. Method: immunoSEQ multiplex PCR; TCRdb's copy keeps in-frame clones and lacks some. This sample carries over 15,000 clones, over 70% of them seen once, and the ten largest clones take 5.7%. The clonotype originates from a human donor with chronic lymphocytic leukemia. Here the sequenced sample was PBMCs, taken before ibrutinib treatment. The chain has TRBV25-1 and TRBJ2-7; 8 bases are a match to TRBD1. CDR3 protein: CASSDPQGDDEQYF. The CDR3 region has the DNA TGTGCCAGCAGTGATCCACAGGGGGACGACGAGCAGTACTTC.